This T cell receptor beta chain was recovered during a study of T cells after posttransplantation cyclophosphamide. V gave up 3 bases and J gave up 13 bases, with 13 bases separating them. The CDR3 extends over 11 amino acids. Looked up from germline, CDR1 is LNHDA and CDR2 is SQIVND (reference sequence). TCRdb's copy holds only in-frame clones and misses some; the assay was immunoSEQ multiplex PCR. The data hold some 7,000 clones, with more than 90% observed a single time. Cyclophosphamide on days +3 and +4 followed busulfan-fludarabine conditioning and a marrow graft. Overall study findings and caveats: Recipient CMV seropositivity and CMV reactivation strongly tracked TRB clonality. TRB overlap between skin or GI tissue T cells and blood was limited. Later post-transplant blood repertoires were often dominated by donor CD8+ memory clones.

This clone was seen only once. Its antigen is currently unknown. The TCR sequence derives from a male patient between 60 and 69 years old who received an allogeneic stem cell transplant from a related donor and was CMV-positive. Some T cells here may be from the graft donor. The chain carries TRBV19 and TRBJ2-7; D not certain. Sequences were derived from CD8+ T cells sorted from blood, sampled after allogeneic stem cell transplant with posttransplant cyclophosphamide. CDR3 sequence reads: CASSMRGSKYF. The DNA of the CDR3 is TGTGCCAGTAGTATGAGAGGAAGCAAATACTTC.